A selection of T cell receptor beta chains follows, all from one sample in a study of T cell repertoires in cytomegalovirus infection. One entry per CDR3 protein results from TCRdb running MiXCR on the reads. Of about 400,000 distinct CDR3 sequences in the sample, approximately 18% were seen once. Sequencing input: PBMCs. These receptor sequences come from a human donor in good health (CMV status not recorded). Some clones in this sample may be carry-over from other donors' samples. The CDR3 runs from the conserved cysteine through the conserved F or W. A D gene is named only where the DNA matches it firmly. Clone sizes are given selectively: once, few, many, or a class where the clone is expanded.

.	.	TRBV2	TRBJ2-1	TGTGCCAACACAGGGAGAGGTGAAAATGAGCAGTTCTTC	CANTGRGENEQFF
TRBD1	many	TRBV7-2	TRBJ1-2	TGTGCCAGCAGCTTTGACAGGGTCGGATGCACCTTC	CASSFDRVGCTF
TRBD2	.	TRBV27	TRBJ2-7	TGTGCCAGCAGCCTGTGGACTAGCGGGAGAAAAAAGTACTTC	CASSLWTSGRKKYF
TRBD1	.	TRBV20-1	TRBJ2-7	TGCAGTGCTAGAGTCGGTGGGACAGGAGACTACGAGCAGTACTTC	CSARVGGTGDYEQYF
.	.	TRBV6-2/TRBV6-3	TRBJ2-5	TGTGCCAGCGGCCAGACTAGTATTCGAGAGACCCAGTACTTC	CASGQTSIRETQYF
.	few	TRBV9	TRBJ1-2	TGTGCCAGCAGCGCCCTTGTCCCGCACGGCTACACCTTC	CASSALVPHGYTF
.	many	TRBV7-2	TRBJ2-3	TGTGCCAGCAGCTTCGTACCTCCCGGAGATACGCAGTATTTT	CASSFVPPGDTQYF
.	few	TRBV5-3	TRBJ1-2	TGTGCCAGCAGCTTGGCTTCGGACGGCCGTGGCTACACCTTC	CASSLASDGRGYTF
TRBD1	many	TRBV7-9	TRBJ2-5	TGTGCCAGCAACCAGGGGGCTGCCCAAGAGACCCAGTACTTC	CASNQGAAQETQYF
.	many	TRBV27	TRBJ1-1	TGTGCCAGCAGTCCCGGATTCCTAATGAACACTGAAGCTTTCTTT	CASSPGFLMNTEAFF
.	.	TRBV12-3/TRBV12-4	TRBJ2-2	TGTGCCAGCAGATTATATAACGGGGAGCTGTTTTTT	CASRLYNGELFF
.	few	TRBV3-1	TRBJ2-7	TGTGCCAGCAGCCAAGATGTGGCGGCCAGCTCCTACGAGCAGTACTTC	CASSQDVAASSYEQYF
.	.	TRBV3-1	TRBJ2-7	TGTGCCAGCAGCGGCCCCGGGGGCGAGCAGTACTTC	CASSGPGGEQYF
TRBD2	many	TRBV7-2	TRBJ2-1	TGTGCCAGCAGCTCGGGACTACCCTCCTACAATGAGCAGTTCTTC	CASSSGLPSYNEQFF
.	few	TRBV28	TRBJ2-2	TGTGCCAGCAGTGGGGCAGCCTTGAACACCGGGGAGCTGTTTTTT	CASSGAALNTGELFF
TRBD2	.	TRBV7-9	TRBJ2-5	TGTGCCAGCAGCCCCCCGACTAGCGGGAGAGGAGAGACCCAGTACTTC	CASSPPTSGRGETQYF
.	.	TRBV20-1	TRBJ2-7	TGCAGTGCTAGAGATCAGGCAGGCTCCTACGAGCAGTACTTC	CSARDQAGSYEQYF
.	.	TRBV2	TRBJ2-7	TGTGCCAGCACTTCAGCATTCTACGAGCAGTACTTC	CASTSAFYEQYF
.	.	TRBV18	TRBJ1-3	TGTGCCAGCTCCCCCGGGCCCAGCTCTGGAAACACCATATATTTT	CASSPGPSSGNTIYF
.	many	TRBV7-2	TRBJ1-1	TGTGCCAGCAGCTTAACAGGGAAAGCTTTCTTT	CASSLTGKAFF
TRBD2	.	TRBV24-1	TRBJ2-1	TGTGCCACCAGTGGCCCGACTAGCGGGAGTGCCAATGAGCAGTTCTTC	CATSGPTSGSANEQFF
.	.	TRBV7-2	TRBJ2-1	TGTGCCAGCAGCTTAAGACTCGGGGGAGGGGTGAAGGGGGTATACAATGAGCAGTTCTTC	CASSLRLGGGVKGVYNEQFF
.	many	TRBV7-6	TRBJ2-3	TGTGCCAGCAGCCGACTCAAGGATACGCAGTATTTT	CASSRLKDTQYF
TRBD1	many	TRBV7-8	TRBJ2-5	TGTGCCAGCAGCTTAGATGCGGGACAGGGGAGAGAGACCCAGTACTTC	CASSLDAGQGRETQYF
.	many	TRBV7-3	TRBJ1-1	TGTGCCAGCAGCTTAAGTCACAGTAACACTGAAGCTTTCTTT	CASSLSHSNTEAFF
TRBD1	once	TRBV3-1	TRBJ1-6	TGTGCCAGCAGCCCCGAGGGGGCCAGCTCCTATAATTCACCCCTCCACTTT	CASSPEGASSYNSPLHF
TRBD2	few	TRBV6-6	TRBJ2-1	TGTGCCAGCAGTTACCCGGGGACTAGCGGGACCCATGAGCAGTTCTTC	CASSYPGTSGTHEQFF
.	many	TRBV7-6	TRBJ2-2	TGTGCCAGCAGCCTCCACCTGGGGATTAAAATAAACACCGGGGAGCTGTTTTTT	CASSLHLGIKINTGELFF
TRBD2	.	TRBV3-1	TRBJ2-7	TGTGCCAGCAGCCCCGGGGCTAGCGGGGACTACGAGCAGTACTTC	CASSPGASGDYEQYF
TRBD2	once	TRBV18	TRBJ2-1	TGTGCCAGCACAGCTTATAGCGGGAGTGGCTACAATGAGCAGTTCTTC	CASTAYSGSGYNEQFF
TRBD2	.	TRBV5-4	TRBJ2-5	TGTGCCAGCAGCAGAAAAAGGGCCAGCGGGGGGGCCGTAGAGACCCAGTACTTC	CASSRKRASGGAVETQYF
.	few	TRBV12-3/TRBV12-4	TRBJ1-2	TGTGCCAGCAGGGCAGGGACGGATTATGGCTACACCTTC	CASRAGTDYGYTF
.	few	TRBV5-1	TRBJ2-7	TGCGCCAGCAGTCCGGAGGGGGACTACGAGCAGTACTTC	CASSPEGDYEQYF
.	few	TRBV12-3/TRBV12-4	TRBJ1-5	TGTGCCAGCAGTTTAGCGGGACAATACAATCAGCCCCAGCATTTT	CASSLAGQYNQPQHF
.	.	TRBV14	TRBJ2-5	TGTGCCAGCAGCCAAGATTACGGGGAGACCCAGTACTTC	CASSQDYGETQYF
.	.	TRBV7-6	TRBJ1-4	TGTGCCAGCAGCTTAGAGGGCAGTGTTCTGTTTTTT	CASSLEGSVLFF
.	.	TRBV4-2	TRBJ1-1	TGTGCCAGCAGCCAAACAGGCTCTGAAGCTTTCTTT	CASSQTGSEAFF
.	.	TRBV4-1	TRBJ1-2	TGCGCCAGCAGACAAGTTGGGACTAACTATGGCTACACCTTC	CASRQVGTNYGYTF
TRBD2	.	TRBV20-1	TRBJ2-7	TGCAGTGCTAGAGATCCGTCTAGCGGCATAAATCCCTACGAGCAGTACTTC	CSARDPSSGINPYEQYF
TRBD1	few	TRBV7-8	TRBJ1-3	TGTGCCAGCAGCTTAGTTAACAGGGGGCGAGGAAACACCATATATTTT	CASSLVNRGRGNTIYF
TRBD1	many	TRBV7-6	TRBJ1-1	TGTGCCAGCAGCTTAATCGGGACAGGACCTGAAGCTTTCTTT	CASSLIGTGPEAFF
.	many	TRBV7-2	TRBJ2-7	TGTGCCAGCAGCTTACAGAGGAGCTCCTACGAGCAGTACTTC	CASSLQRSSYEQYF
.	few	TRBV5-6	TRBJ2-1	TGTGCCAGCAGCTTACAAGGAATCCTTTCGTTCTTC	CASSLQGILSFF
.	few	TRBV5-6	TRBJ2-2	TGTGCCAGCAGCTTTTTCAACAGGAACACCGGGGAGCTGTTTTTT	CASSFFNRNTGELFF
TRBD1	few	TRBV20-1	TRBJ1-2	TGCAGTGCTACAGACAGGGGCTACTATGGCTACACCTTC	CSATDRGYYGYTF
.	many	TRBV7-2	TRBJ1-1	TGTGCCAGCAGCTTCCGAGGGTTGGGCACTGAAGCTTTCTTT	CASSFRGLGTEAFF
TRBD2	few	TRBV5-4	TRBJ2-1	TGTGCCAGCAGCTCCGCTAGCGGGAGTAGGTACAATGAGCAGTTCTTC	CASSSASGSRYNEQFF
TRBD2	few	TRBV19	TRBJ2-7	TGTGCCAGTAGTGGAACTAGCGGGGCCTTCTACGAGCAGTACTTC	CASSGTSGAFYEQYF
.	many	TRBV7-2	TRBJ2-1	TGTGCCAGCAGCTCCTTACGGGGACTTCAGTTCTTC	CASSSLRGLQFF
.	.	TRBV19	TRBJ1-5	TGTGCCAGTAGCAACAGGGCCCTTGAGCCCCAGCATTTT	CASSNRALEPQHF
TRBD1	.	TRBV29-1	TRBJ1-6	TGCAGCGTCTCAGGGGGGGACCCGAATTCACCCCTCCACTTT	CSVSGGDPNSPLHF
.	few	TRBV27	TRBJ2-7	TGTGCCAGCAGTGAATCAAAAGACGGAGTCCCCTACGAGCAGTACTTC	CASSESKDGVPYEQYF
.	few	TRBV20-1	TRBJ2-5	TGCAGTGCAAAATCAGGGTCAGGAGAGACCCAGTACTTC	CSAKSGSGETQYF
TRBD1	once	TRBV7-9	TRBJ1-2	TGTGCCAGCAGCTCTGGGACAGCTATTCCCCAATATGGCTACACCTTC	CASSSGTAIPQYGYTF
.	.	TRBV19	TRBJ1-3	TGTGCCAGTAGTGTCCCAGGGACTACTGGAAACACCATATATTTT	CASSVPGTTGNTIYF
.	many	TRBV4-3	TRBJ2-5	TGCGCCAGCAGCCAAGTTGTACGGGCTCCGAGAGAGACCCAGTACTTC	CASSQVVRAPRETQYF
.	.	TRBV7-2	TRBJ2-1	TGTGCCAGCAGCTCCCAACTTCCGGGGGCTGAGCAGTTCTTC	CASSSQLPGAEQFF